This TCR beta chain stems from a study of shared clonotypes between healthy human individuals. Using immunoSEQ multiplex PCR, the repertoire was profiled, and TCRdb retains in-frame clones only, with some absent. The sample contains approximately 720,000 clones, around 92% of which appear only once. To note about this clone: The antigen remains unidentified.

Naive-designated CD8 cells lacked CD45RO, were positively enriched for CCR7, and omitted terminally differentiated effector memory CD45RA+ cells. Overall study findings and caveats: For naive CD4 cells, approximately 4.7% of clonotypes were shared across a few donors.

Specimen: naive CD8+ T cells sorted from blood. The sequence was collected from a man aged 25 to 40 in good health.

CDR3 in amino acids: CASSSLRQLNTEAFF. CDR3 sequence (DNA): TGTGCCAGCAGCTCCTTAAGGCAACTGAACACTGAAGCTTTCTTT. The rearrangement links TRBV11-2 to TRBJ1-1; D unresolved. From germline, CDR1 is SGHAT and CDR2 FQNNGV. Trimming took 4 bases from V and 0 from J, leaving 12 bases between them. This CDR3 has 15 amino acids.